Sequencing of this T cell receptor beta chain was carried out in a study of cytomegalovirus exposure and HLA in healthy donors. Findings of the study overall: Most TCRs appeared rarely, but some public TCRs recurred in many donors. Researchers catalogued some 160 TCR beta chains as cytomegalovirus-associated. Segments of the TCR beta V type were, in most cases, productive about 87% or about 30% of the time in an earlier analysis.

This clone was recorded once. What it binds is unknown. This PCR relied on a set of 60 Vbeta primers and 13 Jbeta primers. The assay was immunoSEQ multiplex PCR, and TCRdb's table has in-frame clones only and misses some. The profile shows some 220,000 clones, around 80% of them singletons. Trimming removed 0 bases from V and 0 bases from J, with 9 bases in between. The length of the CDR3 is 15 residues. CDR1 and CDR2 from the germline V gene are SGHDT and YYEEEE. Material: PBMCs. This TCR derives from a boy between 10 and 17 years old in good health and CMV-seronegative. The V and J genes are TRBV5-6 and TRBJ1-2, with D possibly being TRBD1 (5 bases). The CDR3 nucleotides read TGTGCCAGCAGCTTGGTCGGGGGATCTAACTATGGCTACACCTTC. This gives the protein CASSLVGGSNYGYTF. Supplemented by reference TRBV5-6 and TRBJ1-2, the full variable domain reads DAGVTQSPTHLIKTRGQQVTLRCSPKSGHDTVSWYQQALGQGPQFIFQYYEEEERQRGNFPDRFSGHQFPNYSSELNVNALLLGDSALYLCASSLVGGSNYGYTFGSGTRLTVV.